These 3 T cell receptor beta chains were sequenced from one sample in a study of siplizumab effects on memory and regulatory T cells. Assay used: immunoSEQ multiplex PCR; TCRdb lists only in-frame clones, some missing. The sample carries fewer than 100,000 clones, just under 95% recorded once. The sample taken for sequencing was CD8+ T cells sorted from blood. All receptors come from a human donor in good health.

This chain uses TRBV9 with TRBJ1-4; TRBD1 might be the D (5 bases). The germline V gene has CDR1 SGDLS and CDR2 YYNGEE. The V end lost 0 bases, the J end lost 4 bases, and 16 bases lay between the germline ends. The CDR3 totals 17 residues. The CDR3 sequence is CASSVAARASVNEKLFF. CDR3 DNA: TGTGCCAGCAGCGTAGCGGCCAGGGCCTCAGTTAATGAAAAACTGTTTTTT.

The J gene is TRBJ2-5, the V gene TRBV13; D not resolved. Trimming stripped 5 bases from V and 2 bases from J, with 12 bases between. CDR3 length equals 14 residues. CDR1 PRHDT and CDR2 FYEKMQ come from the germline V gene (reference sequence). The CDR3 loop is CASSLRHAQETQYF. CDR3 bases: TGTGCCAGCAGCCTCCGACATGCTCAAGAGACCCAGTACTTC.

The gene calls are TRBV7-8 and TRBJ2-5; TRBD1 or TRBD2 may be the D gene (5 bases each). Per germline, CDR1 SGHVS and CDR2 FQNEAQ. Trimming left V 5 bases short and J 4 bases short, with 17 bases between. The CDR3 loop spans 15 amino acids. CDR3 protein: CASSRRDDHLETQYF. The CDR3, as DNA: TGTGCCAGCAGCCGTAGGGACGATCACTTAGAGACCCAGTACTTC.